This TCR beta chain was retrieved from a study of CD4+ T cells in melanoma. Findings and caveats of the study: A reported correlation linked neoantigen-specific CD4+ T cells to CD8+, macrophage and B cell function. Neoantigen-specific CD4+ T cells in melanoma reportedly had diverse differentiation states.

Data came from immunoSEQ multiplex PCR; TCRdb stores just in-frame clones and leaves some out. The table lists 10,000 to 12,000 clones, roughly three quarters of them singletons. V was trimmed by 4 bases and J by 4 bases, leaving 17 bases between them. The CDR3 runs 16 residues. Per the germline V gene, CDR1 is SGHTA and CDR2 is FQGNSA. Details on this clone: The antigen is unknown.

The receptor's source is a human donor with melanoma. The sequencing input was cells from a culture (not recorded whether cultured in vitro). J is TRBJ1-3 and V is TRBV7-2; no reliable D call. The DNA of the CDR3 is TGTGCCAGCAGCTGGGCCCTCGGGGTGAGAGGAAACACCATATATTTT. Translated: CASSWALGVRGNTIYF.